Below, one T cell receptor (beta chain) is given with its context. Its target is unknown. The data belong to a study of blood T cells in healthy people across ages. Study results and caveats: Age advanced and TCR beta diversity per million T cells fell, roughly linearly.

With a J-beta primer mix and a sample-barcoded 5' primer, a second PCR ran roughly 6 to 11 cycles. Each sample yielded at least 2.5 million CDR3-containing paired-end reads. TCRdb reprocessed the 5' RACE reads via MiXCR and lists one record per CDR3 protein. The sample carries under 950,000 distinct CDR3 sequences, 20% to 25% recorded once. Peripheral blood, about 9.4 milliliters per donor, was collected. There are 14 residues in the CDR3. V gave up 2 bases and J gave up 2 bases, with 9 bases separating them. This receptor was identified in a man in his 70s in good health. The sequenced material came from blood. V usage is TRBV12-3 or TRBV12-4 and J usage is TRBJ2-5; D unresolved. The CDR3 here is CASSLMAVQETQYF. The CDR3 bases are TGTGCCAGCAGTTTAATGGCTGTACAAGAGACCCAGTACTTC.